Included here is one T cell receptor (beta chain) sequence, with context. This CDR3 region has 10 residues. V was trimmed by 3 bases and J by 8 bases, leaving 5 bases between them. The V gene's germline CDR1 is DFQATT and CDR2 SNEGSKA (reference sequence). This entry comes from a study of cytomegalovirus exposure and HLA in healthy donors. In the PCR, 60 Vbeta and 13 Jbeta primers were used. Generated by immunoSEQ multiplex PCR, the TCRdb table keeps only in-frame clones and is missing some. The table lists around 110,000 clones, roughly 80% of them singletons. Sequencing was carried out using PBMCs. This TCR came from a man aged 25 to 40 in good health and CMV-seronegative. The chain links TRBV20-1 to TRBJ2-1, with D unresolved. CDR3 residues: CSASSHEQFF. The CDR3 DNA is TGCAGTGCTAGTTCTCATGAGCAGTTCTTC.